Detailed here is one T cell receptor (beta chain). The target antigen is unknown. Germline CDR1 reads MNHNS; CDR2 reads SASEGT. V lost 0 bases and J lost 1, with 12 bases in between. The CDR3 runs 16 residues. Antigen-specific CD4+ T cells were expanded (with viral peptide pools) by the ViraFEST assay ahead of sequencing. Subsequent to roughly 9 days of culture, CD4+ T cells were isolated. Two doses of BNT162b2 or mRNA-1273 vaccine were administered to participants. The entry originates in a study of vaccination effects on CD4 cells after COVID-19. Clones were read by immunoSEQ multiplex PCR, and TCRdb kept only the in-frame ones, dropping some. Among 9,500 to 15,000 clones listed, over 60% were seen once. Study observations and caveats: Sampling in the study covered few convalescent patients and included no early post-infection timepoints.

This TCR was sampled from a human donor who received a COVID-19 vaccine. The rearrangement uses TRBV6-1 and TRBJ1-1; TRBD1 might be the D (5 bases). The sample consisted of CD4+ T cells from PBMCs cultured with SARS-CoV-2 spike peptides, taken after COVID-19 vaccination. CDR3 nucleotide sequence: TGTGCCAGCAGTGAAGCGATAGGGGCGGGGAACACTGAAGCTTTCTTT. This translates into CASSEAIGAGNTEAFF.